This entry lists 20 T cell receptor beta chains sequenced from one sample in a study of blood T cells in healthy people across ages. Through a sample-barcoded 5' primer and a J-beta primer mix, a second PCR was run for roughly 6 to 12 cycles. Using its own MiXCR run on the 5' RACE reads, TCRdb lists one record per CDR3 protein. The repertoire holds 700,000 or so distinct CDR3 sequences, with around two fifths as singletons. Specimen: blood. These receptor sequences come from a man older than 75 in good health.

This clonotype was observed a handful of times. The chain couples TRBV29-1 to TRBJ2-7; D may be TRBD2 (7 bases). CDR3 length: 12 amino acids. The germline CDR1 and CDR2 sequences are SQVTM and ANQGSEA. The V end lost 4 bases, the J end lost 6 bases, and 13 bases lay between the germline ends. CDR3 region: CSVAGGLSEQYF. Written as DNA, the CDR3 is TGCAGCGTTGCCGGGGGGCTCTCCGAGCAGTACTTC.

The chain has TRBV12-3 or TRBV12-4 and TRBJ2-2; D gene ambiguous. V was shortened by 3 bases and J by 7 bases, with 6 bases between the two germline ends. The CDR3 is 12 residues long. CDR3 protein: CASSFQDGELFF. As DNA, the CDR3 is TGTGCCAGCAGTTTTCAGGACGGGGAGCTGTTTTTT.

Comments on this clonotype: Germline and junction disagree at one end, which may indicate a read error. V usage is TRBV6-1 and J usage is TRBJ2-6; D is perhaps TRBD1 (5 bases). In germline, CDR1 is MNHNS, CDR2 SASEGT. This CDR3 contains 14 residues. The CDR3 reads CASYSYSGASVLTF. Here the CDR3 DNA reads TGTGCCAGCTATAGTTACTCTGGGGCCAGCGTCCTGACTTTC.

Of note for this clonotype: Given a much more abundant clone one base away, this may be a read error. The chain is built from TRBV14 and TRBJ1-2, with D perhaps TRBD1 (5 bases). The CDR3 is 14 residues long. CDR1 and CDR2 (germline): SGHDN, FVKESK. The CDR3 here is CASGQDKGKHGYTF. In nucleotides, the CDR3 is TGTGCCAGCGGCCAAGATAAGGGGAAGCATGGCTACACCTTC.

The chain uses TRBV6-1 and TRBJ2-5; D could derive from TRBD1 or TRBD2 (5 bases each). The CDR3 extends over 15 amino acids. Germline V gene lookup returns CDR1 MNHNS and CDR2 SASEGT. The V end lost 0 bases, the J end lost 11 bases, and 19 bases lay between the germline ends. CDR3 region: CASSEAGTSYNEQYF. The DNA for the CDR3 is TGTGCCAGCAGTGAAGCTGGGACCTCCTACAATGAGCAGTACTTC.

In its sample, this clonotype was seen a few times. This chain joins TRBV10-1 and TRBJ2-3, with 8 bases matching TRBD2. The V gene's germline CDR1 is WNHNN and CDR2 SYGVQD (reference sequence). The length of the CDR3 is 12 residues. Germline trimming cut 6 bases from V and 6 bases from J; bases unmatched to any gene: 2. CDR3 in amino acids: CASSASGDTQYF. The CDR3, as DNA: TGCGCCAGCAGCGCTAGCGGGGATACGCAGTATTTT.

This clonotype was counted only a few times. CDR3 sequence reads: CASSRRTGNNEQFF. The CDR3 nucleotides read TGCGCCAGCAGCCGTCGTACAGGGAACAATGAGCAGTTCTTC. This chain links TRBV4-3 with TRBJ2-1, with TRBD1 as a possible D gene (6 bases). The V and J ends lost 4 bases and 5 bases respectively, with 12 bases between them. Germline CDR1 LGHNA, CDR2 YSLEER. The CDR3 is 14 residues long.

This chain uses TRBV20-1 with TRBJ2-1; 13 bases map to TRBD2. J gave up 5 bases and V 3 bases, and 4 bases lay outside the gene matches. There are 15 residues in the CDR3. CDR1 and CDR2 (germline): DFQATT, SNEGSKA (reference sequence). The CDR3 spells CSASPGTSGDNEQFF. CDR3 in DNA: TGCAGTGCTAGCCCCGGGACTAGCGGGGACAATGAGCAGTTCTTC.

This clonotype was observed a handful of times. The CDR3 reads CASSRDGTGRDIQYF. DNA for the CDR3: TGCGCCAGCAGCCGAGATGGGACAGGGAGGGACATTCAGTACTTC. This sequence joins TRBV5-1 and TRBJ2-4; 9 nucleotides match TRBD1. Trimming cost V 4 bases and J 8 bases; bases outside gene matches: 10. CDR1 is SGHRS, CDR2 YFSETQ, per germline. This CDR3 comprises 15 residues.

This clonotype was detected many times. This CDR3 is CSARGTRSTDTQYF. The DNA for the CDR3 is TGCAGTGCTAGGGGGACTAGAAGCACAGATACGCAGTATTTT. The rearrangement joins TRBV20-1 to TRBJ2-3; TRBD2 aligns across 8 bases. The CDR3 runs 14 residues. The germline gives CDR1 DFQATT, CDR2 SNEGSKA (reference sequence). The junction had 2 bases not matched to a gene; V was cut back by 3 bases and J by 0 bases.

The CDR3 region has the DNA TGTGCCAGCAGTGAACCGAGCGGGAGGTTAGTGGAGACCCAGTACTTC. Encoded protein: CASSEPSGRLVETQYF. The rearrangement links TRBV6-1 to TRBJ2-5; the match to TRBD2 covers 9 bases. This CDR3 spans 16 amino acids. CDR1 is MNHNS and CDR2 is SASEGT in the germline V gene. V lost 2 bases, J lost 5 bases, and 9 bases stayed unmatched.

This chain uses TRBV4-2 with TRBJ1-2; D is possibly TRBD1 (6 bases). Germline CDR1 reads LGHNA; CDR2 reads YNFKEQ. The CDR3 is made up of 15 amino acids. V gave up 0 bases and J gave up 8 bases, with 16 bases separating them. The CDR3 nucleotides are TGTGCCAGCAGCCAAGAGGATACAGGGACCTGGGGCTACACCTTC. Translating it yields CASSQEDTGTWGYTF.

The chain recombines TRBV6-1 with TRBJ1-5; D gene unclear. The germline V and J ends were trimmed by 6 bases and 3 bases, with 12 bases remaining between them. Germline lookup yields CDR1 MNHNS and CDR2 SASEGT. The CDR3 totals 14 residues. CDR3 coding DNA: TGTGCCAGCAGCTCGCAGGTTATCAATCAGCCCCAGCATTTT. It is translated as CASSSQVINQPQHF.

The genes are TRBV7-9 and TRBJ2-7; no clear D gene. The CDR3 sequence is 12 residues long. Per the germline V gene, CDR1 is SEHNR and CDR2 is FQNEAQ (reference sequence). V was pared by 5 bases and J by 7 bases, with 12 bases between. As DNA, the CDR3 is TGTGCCAGCAGCGCAGGATTCAATGAGCAGTACTTC. Translation: CASSAGFNEQYF.

This clonotype showed up just a few times. The chain combines TRBV5-1 with TRBJ2-7; 7 nucleotides match TRBD1. Germline V gene lookup returns CDR1 SGHRS and CDR2 YFSETQ. The trim removed 0 bases at V and 5 bases at J, leaving 5 bases unmatched. The CDR3 spans 14 residues. The CDR3 DNA follows: TGCGCCAGCAGCTTGGACAGGGGTTTTAACGAGCAGTACTTC. This codes for CASSLDRGFNEQYF.

The chain carries TRBV28 and TRBJ2-5; tentatively, D is TRBD2 (6 bases). This CDR3 region has 15 residues. The germline CDR1 and CDR2 sequences are MDHEN and SYDVKM. V shed 6 bases and J shed 2 bases, with 16 bases lying between them. The CDR3 loop reads CASSPSGREQETQYF. CDR3 DNA: TGTGCCAGCAGCCCATCAGGGCGGGAACAAGAGACCCAGTACTTC. Full variable domain (missing parts from reference TRBV28 and TRBJ2-5): DVKVTQSSRYLVKRTGEKVFLECVQDMDHENMFWYRQDPGLGLRLIYFSYDVKMKEKGDIPEGYSVSREKKERFSLILESASTNQTSMYLCASSPSGREQETQYFGPGTRLLVL.

This clonotype was observed a few times. This rearrangement joins TRBV5-1 to TRBJ2-5; D may be TRBD2 (6 bases). The CDR3 loop spans 14 amino acids. From germline, CDR1 is SGHRS and CDR2 YFSETQ. V lost 2 bases, J lost 5 bases, and 13 bases lay in between. The CDR3 sequence: CASSFESGEETQYF. The CDR3 nucleotides read TGCGCCAGCAGCTTTGAATCGGGAGAGGAGACCCAGTACTTC.

The chain recombines TRBV11-2 with TRBJ1-4, with unresolved D. V was pared by 2 bases and J by 5 bases, with 15 bases between. The CDR3 is 16 amino acids. CDR1 is SGHAT, CDR2 FQNNGV, per germline. The CDR3 sequence: CASSLRQTEANEKLFF. CDR3 coding DNA: TGTGCCAGCAGCTTAAGGCAGACGGAAGCGAATGAAAAACTGTTTTTT.

The chain combines TRBV28 with TRBJ2-4, with no clear D. Judging by the DNA end, TRBJ2-7 fits better; the J call may be wrong. The CDR3 contains 15 residues. Germline loops: CDR1 MDHEN, CDR2 SYDVKM. DNA for the CDR3: TGTGCCAGCAGGTTGGAGAGGATCCCATCTTCCGAGCAGTACTTC. Translation gives CASRLERIPSSEQYF.

This clonotype was seen a handful of times. The genes are TRBV6-5 and TRBJ1-5; D is unresolved. The V and J ends lost 5 bases and 0 bases respectively, with 5 bases between them. CDR3 length: 13 amino acids. Looked up from germline, CDR1 is MNHEY and CDR2 is SVGAGI. The CDR3 nucleotides are TGTGCCAGCAGTGGTCATAGCAATCAGCCCCAGCATTTT. Translating it yields CASSGHSNQPQHF.